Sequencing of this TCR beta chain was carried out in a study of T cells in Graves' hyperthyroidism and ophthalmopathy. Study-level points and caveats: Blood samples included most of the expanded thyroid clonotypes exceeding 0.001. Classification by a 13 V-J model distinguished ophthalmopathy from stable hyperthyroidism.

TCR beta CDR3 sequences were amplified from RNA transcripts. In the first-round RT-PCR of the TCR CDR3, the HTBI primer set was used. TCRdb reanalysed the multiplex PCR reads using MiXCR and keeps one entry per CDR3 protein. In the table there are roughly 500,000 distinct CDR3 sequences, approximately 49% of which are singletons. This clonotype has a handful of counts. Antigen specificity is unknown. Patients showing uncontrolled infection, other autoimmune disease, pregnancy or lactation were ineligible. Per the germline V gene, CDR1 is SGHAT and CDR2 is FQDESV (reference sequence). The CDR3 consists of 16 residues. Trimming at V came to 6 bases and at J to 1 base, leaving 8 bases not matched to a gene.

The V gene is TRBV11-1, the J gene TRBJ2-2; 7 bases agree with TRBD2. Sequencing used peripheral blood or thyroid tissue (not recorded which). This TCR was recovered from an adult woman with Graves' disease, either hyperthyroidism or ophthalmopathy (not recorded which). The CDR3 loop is CASSERAGMNTGELFF. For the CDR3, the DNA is TGTGCCAGCAGTGAAAGAGCGGGAATGAACACCGGGGAGCTGTTTTTT.